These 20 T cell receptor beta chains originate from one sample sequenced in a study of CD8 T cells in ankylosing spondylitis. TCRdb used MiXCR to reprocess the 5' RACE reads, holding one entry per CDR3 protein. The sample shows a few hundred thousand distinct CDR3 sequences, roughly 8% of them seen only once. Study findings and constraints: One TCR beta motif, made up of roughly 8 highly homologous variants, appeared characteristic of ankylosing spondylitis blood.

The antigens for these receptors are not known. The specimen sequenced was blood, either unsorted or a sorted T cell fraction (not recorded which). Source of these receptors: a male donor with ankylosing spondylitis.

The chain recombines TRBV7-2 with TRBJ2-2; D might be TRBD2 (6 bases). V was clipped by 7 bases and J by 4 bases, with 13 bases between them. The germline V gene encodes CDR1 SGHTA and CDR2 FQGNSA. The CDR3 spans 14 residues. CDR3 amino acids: CASNFARGTGELFF. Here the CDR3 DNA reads TGTGCCAGCAACTTTGCGCGGGGCACCGGGGAGCTGTTTTTT.

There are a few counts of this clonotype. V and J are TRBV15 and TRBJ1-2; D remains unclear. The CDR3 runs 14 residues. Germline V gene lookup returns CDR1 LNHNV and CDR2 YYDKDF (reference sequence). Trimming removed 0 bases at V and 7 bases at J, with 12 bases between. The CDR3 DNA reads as TGTGCCACCAGCAGAGATTCGAGGATGGTTGGCTACACCTTC. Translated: CATSRDSRMVGYTF. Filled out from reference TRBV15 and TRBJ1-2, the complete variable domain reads DAMVIQNPRYQVTQFGKPVTLSCSQTLNHNVMYWYQQKSSQAPKLLFHYYDKDFNNEADTPDNFQSRRPNTSFCFLDIRSPGLGDTAMYLCATSRDSRMVGYTFGSGTRLTVV.

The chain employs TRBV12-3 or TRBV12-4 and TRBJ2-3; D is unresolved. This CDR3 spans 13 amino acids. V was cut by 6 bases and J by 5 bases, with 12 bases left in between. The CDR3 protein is CASRTSGIDTQYF. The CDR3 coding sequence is TGTGCCAGCAGAACTTCAGGCATAGATACGCAGTATTTT.

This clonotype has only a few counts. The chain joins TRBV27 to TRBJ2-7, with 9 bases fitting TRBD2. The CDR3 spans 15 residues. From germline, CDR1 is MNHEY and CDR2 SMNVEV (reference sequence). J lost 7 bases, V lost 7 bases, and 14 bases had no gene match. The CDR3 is CASNLGTSPIGEQYF. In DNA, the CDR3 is TGTGCCAGCAACCTTGGGACTAGCCCGATCGGGGAGCAGTACTTC.

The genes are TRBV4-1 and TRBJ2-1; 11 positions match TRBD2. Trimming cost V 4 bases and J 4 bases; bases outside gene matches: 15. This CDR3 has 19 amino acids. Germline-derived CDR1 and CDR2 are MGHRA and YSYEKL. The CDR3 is CASSPRNRGGLAVYNEQFF. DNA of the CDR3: TGCGCCAGCAGCCCCAGAAACCGGGGGGGACTAGCGGTTTACAATGAGCAGTTCTTC.

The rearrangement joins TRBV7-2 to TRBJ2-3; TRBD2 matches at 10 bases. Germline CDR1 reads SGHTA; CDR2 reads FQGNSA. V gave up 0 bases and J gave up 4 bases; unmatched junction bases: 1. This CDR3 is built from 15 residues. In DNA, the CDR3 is TGTGCCAGCAGCTTAGCTCTAGCGGGAGCAGATACGCAGTATTTT. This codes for CASSLALAGADTQYF.

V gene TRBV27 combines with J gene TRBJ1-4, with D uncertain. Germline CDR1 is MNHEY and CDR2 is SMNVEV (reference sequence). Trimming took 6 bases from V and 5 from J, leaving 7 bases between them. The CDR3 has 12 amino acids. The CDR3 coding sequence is TGTGCCAGCAGCTGGCAGAATGAAAAACTGTTTTTT. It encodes CASSWQNEKLFF.

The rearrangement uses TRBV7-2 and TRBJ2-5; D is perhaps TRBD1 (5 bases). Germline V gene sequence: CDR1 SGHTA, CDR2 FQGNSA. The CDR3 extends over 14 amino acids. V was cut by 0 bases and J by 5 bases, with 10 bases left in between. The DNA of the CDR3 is TGTGCCAGCAGCTTAGCGCCCAGGGTGGAGACCCAGTACTTC. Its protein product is CASSLAPRVETQYF.

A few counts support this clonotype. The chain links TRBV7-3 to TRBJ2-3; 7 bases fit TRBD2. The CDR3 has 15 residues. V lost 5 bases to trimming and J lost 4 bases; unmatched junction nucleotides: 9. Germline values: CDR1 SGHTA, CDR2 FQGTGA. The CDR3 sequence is CASSLGGSRSDTQYF. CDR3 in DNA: TGTGCCAGCAGCCTGGGCGGGAGTCGCTCAGATACGCAGTATTTT.

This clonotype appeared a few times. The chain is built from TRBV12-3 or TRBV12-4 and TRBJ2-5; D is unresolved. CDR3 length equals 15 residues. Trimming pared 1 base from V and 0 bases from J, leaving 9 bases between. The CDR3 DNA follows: TGTGCCAGCAGTTTAGTATTTGCGAACCAAGAGACCCAGTACTTC. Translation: CASSLVFANQETQYF.

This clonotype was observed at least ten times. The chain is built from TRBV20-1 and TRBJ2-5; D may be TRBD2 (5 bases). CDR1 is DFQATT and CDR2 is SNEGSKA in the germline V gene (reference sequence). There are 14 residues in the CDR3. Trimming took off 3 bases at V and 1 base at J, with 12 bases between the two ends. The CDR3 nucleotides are TGCAGTGCTAGTAAAAGCGGTATCCAAGAGACCCAGTACTTC. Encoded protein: CSASKSGIQETQYF.

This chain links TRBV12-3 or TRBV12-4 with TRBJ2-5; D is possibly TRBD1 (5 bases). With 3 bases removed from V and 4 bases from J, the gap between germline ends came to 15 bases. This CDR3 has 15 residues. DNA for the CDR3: TGTGCCAGCAGTTTTGCCAGGGCGTCTGGAGAGACCCAGTACTTC. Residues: CASSFARASGETQYF.

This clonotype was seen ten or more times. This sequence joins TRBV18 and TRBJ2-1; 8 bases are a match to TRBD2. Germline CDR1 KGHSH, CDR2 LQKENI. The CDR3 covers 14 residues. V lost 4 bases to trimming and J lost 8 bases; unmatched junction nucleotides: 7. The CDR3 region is CASSRGTRYYEQFF. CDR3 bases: TGTGCCAGCTCACGAGGGACTAGGTACTATGAGCAGTTCTTC.

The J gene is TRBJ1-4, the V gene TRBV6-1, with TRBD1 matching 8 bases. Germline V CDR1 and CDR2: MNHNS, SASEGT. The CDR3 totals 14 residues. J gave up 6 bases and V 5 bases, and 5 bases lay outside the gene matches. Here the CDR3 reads CASSQGAFDEKLFF. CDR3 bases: TGTGCCAGCAGTCAGGGGGCATTTGATGAAAAACTGTTTTTT.

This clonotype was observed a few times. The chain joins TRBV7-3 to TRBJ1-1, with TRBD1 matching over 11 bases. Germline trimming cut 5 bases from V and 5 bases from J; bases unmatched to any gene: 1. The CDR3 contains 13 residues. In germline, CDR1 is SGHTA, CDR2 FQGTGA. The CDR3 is CASSGTGGTEAFF. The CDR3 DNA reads TGTGCCAGCAGCGGGACAGGGGGTACTGAAGCTTTCTTT.

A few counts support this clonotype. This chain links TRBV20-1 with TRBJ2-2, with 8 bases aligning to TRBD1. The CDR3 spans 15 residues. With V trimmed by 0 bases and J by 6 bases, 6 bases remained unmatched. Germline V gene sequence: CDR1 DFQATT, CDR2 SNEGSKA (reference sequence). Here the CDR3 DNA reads TGCAGTGCTAGAGATCCTAGGACAGGGTCCGGGGAGCTGTTTTTT. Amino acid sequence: CSARDPRTGSGELFF.

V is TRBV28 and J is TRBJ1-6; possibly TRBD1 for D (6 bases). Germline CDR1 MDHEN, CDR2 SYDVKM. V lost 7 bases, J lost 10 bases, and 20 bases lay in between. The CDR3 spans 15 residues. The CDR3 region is CASTTRLGAKSPLHF. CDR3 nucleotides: TGTGCCAGCACCACAAGGTTGGGGGCAAAGTCACCCCTCCACTTT. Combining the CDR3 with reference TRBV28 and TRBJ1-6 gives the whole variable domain DVKVTQSSRYLVKRTGEKVFLECVQDMDHENMFWYRQDPGLGLRLIYFSYDVKMKEKGDIPEGYSVSREKKERFSLILESASTNQTSMYLCASTTRLGAKSPLHFGNGTRLTVT.

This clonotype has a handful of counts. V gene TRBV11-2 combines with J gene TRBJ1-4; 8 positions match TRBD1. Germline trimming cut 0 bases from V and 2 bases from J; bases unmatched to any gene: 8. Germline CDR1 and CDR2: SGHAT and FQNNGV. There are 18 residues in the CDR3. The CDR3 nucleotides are TGTGCCAGCAGCTTAGATTCAGGGGGCGTTATGACTAATGAAAAACTGTTTTTT. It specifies CASSLDSGGVMTNEKLFF.

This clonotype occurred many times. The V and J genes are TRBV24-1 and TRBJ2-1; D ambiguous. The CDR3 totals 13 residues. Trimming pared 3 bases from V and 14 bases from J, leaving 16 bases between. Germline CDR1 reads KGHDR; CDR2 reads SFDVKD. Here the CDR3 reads CATSDVGSWTEFF. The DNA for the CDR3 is TGTGCCACCAGTGATGTCGGGTCTTGGACGGAGTTCTTC.

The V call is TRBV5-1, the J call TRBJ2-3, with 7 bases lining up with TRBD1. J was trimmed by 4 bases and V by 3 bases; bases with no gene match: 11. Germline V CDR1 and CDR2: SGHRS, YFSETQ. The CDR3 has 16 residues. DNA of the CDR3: TGCGCCAGCAGCTCTAACCCCACGACAGGGCCAGATACGCAGTATTTT. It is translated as CASSSNPTTGPDTQYF.